The present T cell receptor beta chain was sequenced within a study of blood T cell repertoires in COVID-19. Turning to the study itself: The United States, Italy and Spain provided the acute and convalescent COVID-19 samples. The cDNA or gDNA used as material had been derived from T cells, B-cell-depleted T cells, or PBMCs.

This CDR3 is built from 16 residues. Per germline, CDR1 MNHNS and CDR2 SASEGT. Sequencing was performed with immunoSEQ multiplex PCR; in TCRdb, only in-frame clones are kept and a portion is missing. The repertoire has almost 200,000 clones, just under 85% of them found once; the top ten carry 0.9% to 0.95%. About this clone itself: The junction departs from germline at one end; a sequencing error may be responsible.

This chain joins TRBV6-1 and TRBJ1-5; TRBD1 matches 12 bases. Input material: peripheral blood. The source is a man in his sixties with COVID-19, enrolled during active disease. As DNA, the CDR3 is TGTGCCAGCAGAGAAGGGGGGACAGGGGGCTTGCAGCCCCAGCATTTT. Encoded protein: CASREGGTGGLQPQHF.